The 22 T cell receptor beta chains below all came from one sample that was sequenced in a study of T-cell memory formation after mild COVID-19. TCRdb independently ran MiXCR on the 5' RACE reads; one entry per CDR3 protein. The sample contains 40,000 to 60,000 distinct CDR3 sequences, around 7.2% of which appear only once. Sequencing was performed on PBMCs or a T cell subset sorted from them (not recorded which). The receptor source for this set is a man aged 18 to 30 who had mild COVID-19 (a few samples of this study predate the infection). Cell type and time point are not known.

CDR3 coding DNA: TGCGCCAGCAGCCAACAGCTTAGCAATCAGCCCCAGCATTTT. Translation gives CASSQQLSNQPQHF. This chain joins TRBV4-3 and TRBJ1-5, with D unclear. Per the germline V gene, CDR1 is LGHNA and CDR2 is YSLEER. The CDR3 contains 14 residues. The V end was cut by 2 bases, the J end by 0 bases, with 5 bases between.

Only a few counts were recorded for this clonotype. The chain employs TRBV7-6 and TRBJ2-3; D might be TRBD2 (6 bases). V lost 5 bases and J 4 bases, leaving 16 bases between the germline ends. The CDR3 runs to 15 residues. Per germline, CDR1 SGHVS and CDR2 FNYEAQ. The CDR3 coding sequence is TGTGCCAGCAGCCCGACTGCGGGGATCTCAGATACGCAGTATTTT. It yields the protein CASSPTAGISDTQYF.

This clonotype was observed a handful of times. The J gene is TRBJ2-6, the V gene TRBV6-1, with TRBD1 matching 8 bases. CDR3 size: 17 residues. Losses at the gene ends were 8 bases for V and 2 bases for J; bases not matched to a gene: 11. Per germline, CDR1 MNHNS and CDR2 SASEGT. The DNA of the CDR3 is TGTGCCAGCGGGAGTAGTCGACAGGGGACTGGGGCCAACGTCCTGACTTTC. It codes for CASGSSRQGTGANVLTF.

This chain links TRBV6-2 or TRBV6-3 with TRBJ2-6, with 8 bases matching TRBD1. CDR1 MNHEY and CDR2 SVGEGT come from the germline V gene. Unmatched junction bases numbered 11, after V lost 5 bases and J lost 2 bases. This CDR3 is built from 18 residues. CDR3 protein: CASSRSRDRWTGANVLTF. Written as DNA, the CDR3 is TGTGCCAGCAGTCGTAGCCGGGACAGGTGGACTGGGGCCAACGTCCTGACTTTC.

This clonotype was observed a handful of times. One end of the junction fails to match germline, which may point to a read error. The chain is built from TRBV7-2 and TRBJ2-3, with D hard to call. The CDR3 consists of 12 residues. Germline assignment: CDR1 SGHTA and CDR2 FQGNSA. CDR3 nucleotide sequence: TGTGCCAGCGGCTTGACGGTGGATACGCAGTATTTT. Its translation: CASGLTVDTQYF.

This clonotype was seen only a few times. The chain recombines TRBV24-1 with TRBJ2-3, with D maybe TRBD2 (6 bases). The germline V gene has CDR1 KGHDR and CDR2 SFDVKD. Trimming took 4 bases from V and 4 from J, leaving 17 bases between them. CDR3 length: 16 amino acids. For the CDR3, the DNA is TGTGCCACCAGTGACCAGGGAGGTTTTGGTGCAGATACGCAGTATTTT. Its translation: CATSDQGGFGADTQYF.

In regard to this clonotype: Just one base apart from a much larger clone, this may be a read error. The chain couples TRBV5-1 to TRBJ2-5; D is unclear. Germline assignment: CDR1 SGHRS and CDR2 YFSETQ. The CDR3 spans 15 residues. V lost 4 bases and J lost 3, with 16 bases in between. The CDR3 nucleotides are TGCGCCAGCAGCCGACATGAGACACCCAAAGAGACCCAGTACTTC. Its translation: CASSRHETPKETQYF. Full variable domain (remainder filled in from reference TRBV5-1 and TRBJ2-5): KAGVTQTPRYLIKTRGQQVTLSCSPISGHRSVSWYQQTPGQGLQFLFEYFSETQRNKGNFPGRFSGRQFSNSRSEMNVSTLELGDSALYLCASSRHETPKETQYFGPGTRLLVL.

This clonotype came up a few times. This rearrangement joins TRBV24-1 to TRBJ2-3, with no clear D. V lost 9 bases and J 1 base, leaving 13 bases between the germline ends. The CDR3 consists of 14 residues. The germline V gene has CDR1 KGHDR and CDR2 SFDVKD. CDR3: CATGPGRGTDTQYF. In DNA, the CDR3 is TGTGCCACCGGACCAGGCCGAGGCACAGATACGCAGTATTTT.

This clonotype was seen only a few times. This rearrangement joins TRBV6-5 to TRBJ1-6; 9 bases match TRBD1. Germline V lookup: CDR1 MNHEY, CDR2 SVGAGI. V lost 3 bases, J lost 10 bases, and 4 bases stayed unmatched. CDR3 length equals 14 residues. The CDR3 is CASSYQGQGSPLHF. Here the CDR3 DNA reads TGTGCCAGCAGTTATCAGGGACAGGGATCACCCCTCCACTTT.

This clonotype was detected many times. V usage is TRBV18 and J usage is TRBJ2-4; tentative D call: TRBD1 (6 bases). V was shortened by 3 bases and J by 8 bases, with 17 bases between the two germline ends. The germline CDR1 and CDR2 sequences are KGHSH and LQKENI. The CDR3 totals 15 residues. This CDR3 is CASSPVGQLGDIQYF. The CDR3 bases are TGTGCCAGCTCACCCGTTGGACAGCTGGGAGACATTCAGTACTTC.

This clonotype was seen more than once but under ten times. This chain uses TRBV12-3 or TRBV12-4 with TRBJ1-6; D uncertain. Trimming pared 6 bases from V and 8 bases from J, leaving 11 bases between. The CDR3 consists of 13 residues. CDR3 in DNA: TGTGCCAGCAGCCCCCAAAGGGATTCACCCCTCCACTTT. This sequence encodes CASSPQRDSPLHF.

This clonotype turned up a few times. Sequence at one end of the junction differs from germline and may be a read error. The J gene is TRBJ1-3, the V gene TRBV6-5; weak D call: TRBD1 (5 bases). CDR1 and CDR2 (germline): MNHEY, SVGAGI. The CDR3 has 15 residues. As DNA, the CDR3 is TGTGCCAGCACTTACCAGCCGGGGGGTGGAAACACCATATATTTT. The encoded protein is CASTYQPGGGNTIYF.

V usage is TRBV12-3 or TRBV12-4 and J usage is TRBJ1-2; 8 nucleotides match TRBD1. The CDR3 runs 14 residues. The junction had 12 bases not matched to a gene; V was cut back by 3 bases and J by 12 bases. In DNA, the CDR3 is TGTGCCAGCAGTTTGGGACAGGACGCCGGGAAGAACACCTTC. Encoded protein: CASSLGQDAGKNTF.

In its sample, this clonotype was seen many times. J is TRBJ2-1 and V is TRBV7-2; D tentatively reads TRBD1 or TRBD2 (5 bases each). V was trimmed by 2 bases and J by 8 bases, leaving 13 bases between them. The CDR3 consists of 14 residues. Germline CDR1 and CDR2: SGHTA and FQGNSA. CDR3 in amino acids: CASSLMGVGDEQFF. CDR3 coding DNA: TGTGCCAGCAGCTTAATGGGGGTTGGGGATGAGCAGTTCTTC. Looking up the rest from reference TRBV7-2 and TRBJ2-1 gives the full variable domain: GAGVSQSPSNKVTEKGKDVELRCDPISGHTALYWYRQSLGQGLEFLIYFQGNSAPDKSGLPSDRFSAERTGGSVSTLTIQRTQQEDSAVYLCASSLMGVGDEQFFGPGTRLTVL.

This clonotype came up a few times. V gene TRBV27 combines with J gene TRBJ2-7; weak D call: TRBD1 (7 bases). The length of the CDR3 is 14 residues. Germline CDR1 reads MNHEY; CDR2 reads SMNVEV (reference sequence). The CDR3 DNA reads TGTGCCAGCAGCCGCGGGACAGCCTCCAACGAGCAGTACGTC. This encodes CASSRGTASNEQYV.

As DNA, the CDR3 is TGTGCGACCAGGGACACCAACACCGGGGAGCTGTTTTTT. It specifies CATRDTNTGELFF. V is TRBV12-3 or TRBV12-4 and J is TRBJ2-2; the D gene is possibly TRBD1 (6 bases). This CDR3 has 13 residues.

This clonotype appeared many times. The chain links TRBV7-9 to TRBJ2-2; no clear D. Germline V gene lookup returns CDR1 SEHNR and CDR2 FQNEAQ (reference sequence). The CDR3 spans 13 residues. Trimming pared 8 bases from V and 2 bases from J, leaving 9 bases between. CDR3 nucleotide sequence: TGTGCCAGCGGTACGGAAAACACCGGGGAGCTGTTTTTT. Encoded protein: CASGTENTGELFF.

This clonotype appeared a few times. The rearrangement links TRBV28 to TRBJ1-1; D is possibly TRBD1 (6 bases). The CDR3 contains 13 residues. V lost 7 bases and J 3 bases, leaving 12 bases between the germline ends. Per germline, CDR1 MDHEN and CDR2 SYDVKM. The CDR3 DNA is TGTGCCAGCACCCAGGACAGACACACTGAAGCTTTCTTT. Protein sequence: CASTQDRHTEAFF. The entire variable domain, with the rest obtained from reference TRBV28 and TRBJ1-1, is as follows: DVKVTQSSRYLVKRTGEKVFLECVQDMDHENMFWYRQDPGLGLRLIYFSYDVKMKEKGDIPEGYSVSREKKERFSLILESASTNQTSMYLCASTQDRHTEAFFGQGTRLTVV.

Only a few counts were recorded for this clonotype. V and J are TRBV5-1 and TRBJ2-5; 9 bases align to TRBD1. The germline V gene has CDR1 SGHRS and CDR2 YFSETQ. The CDR3 contains 14 residues. V dropped 4 bases and J dropped 5; count of bases not matched to a gene: 6. The DNA of the CDR3 is TGCGCCAGCAGCCAACAGGGGGCTAGGGAGACCCAGTACTTC. This codes for CASSQQGARETQYF.

This clonotype has a handful of counts. The chain couples TRBV18 to TRBJ1-2; TRBD1 aligns across 7 bases. The V gene end was trimmed by 3 bases and the J gene end by 5 bases; junction bases not matched to a gene: 12. The CDR3 extends over 16 amino acids. The V gene's germline CDR1 is KGHSH and CDR2 LQKENI. As DNA, the CDR3 is TGTGCCAGCTCACCCCCAGGGGGGCCAGAAGTGTATGGCTACACCTTC. It translates to CASSPPGGPEVYGYTF.

This clonotype was detected ten times or more. The J gene is TRBJ2-5, the V gene TRBV29-1, with unresolved D. The length of the CDR3 is 13 residues. V dropped 0 bases and J dropped 3 bases, with 8 bases sitting between them. Germline-derived CDR1 and CDR2 are SQVTM and ANQGSEA. The chain's CDR3 is CSVEEARKETQYF. CDR3 DNA: TGCAGCGTTGAAGAGGCTAGAAAAGAGACCCAGTACTTC. The whole variable domain, filled in from reference TRBV29-1 and TRBJ2-5, reads SAVISQKPSRDICQRGTSLTIQCQVDSQVTMMFWYRQQPGQSLTLIATANQGSEATYESGFVIDKFPISRPNLTFSTLTVSNMSPEDSSIYLCSVEEARKETQYFGPGTRLLVL.

This clonotype appeared a few times. The chain is built from TRBV28 and TRBJ2-7; tentatively, D is TRBD1 (6 bases). Germline CDR1 and CDR2: MDHEN and SYDVKM. V was shortened by 5 bases and J by 6 bases, with 14 bases between the two germline ends. The CDR3 runs to 13 residues. This CDR3 is CASSPIGTPEQYV. In DNA form, the CDR3 reads TGTGCCAGCAGTCCAATCGGGACACCCGAGCAGTACGTC.